What follows are 26 T cell receptor beta chains derived from one specimen sequenced in a study of control samples from healthy donors and cancer patients. The table came from immunoSEQ multiplex PCR; TCRdb's copy has only in-frame clones and leaves some out. The sample records approximately 82,000 clones, just under 95% being singletons. Sequencing was done on a sample of blood. The receptors here all came from a woman between 18 and 29 years old in good health.

This chain links TRBV14 with TRBJ2-2; D perhaps matches TRBD1 (5 bases). The length of the CDR3 is 15 residues. Per germline, CDR1 SGHDN and CDR2 FVKESK. Between the trimmed V and J ends, which lost 1 base and 7 bases, there was a span of 13 bases. The CDR3 region is CASSQGTSLGGELFF. CDR3 nucleotide sequence: TGTGCCAGCAGCCAAGGGACATCGTTGGGCGGGGAGCTGTTTTTT.

The rearrangement joins TRBV28 to TRBJ2-1, with D tentatively TRBD1 or TRBD2 (5 bases each). The CDR3 extends over 15 amino acids. V lost 3 bases and J 5 bases, leaving 14 bases between the germline ends. In germline, CDR1 is MDHEN, CDR2 SYDVKM. The CDR3 nucleotides are TGTGCCAGCAGTTTCCGGGGCCCCGCCGACAATGAGCAGTTCTTC. Protein sequence: CASSFRGPADNEQFF.

This clone was seen a single time. The rearrangement joins TRBV4-1 to TRBJ1-1; D unresolved. V was shortened by 1 base and J by 0 bases, with 9 bases between the two germline ends. The germline gives CDR1 MGHRA, CDR2 YSYEKL. The CDR3 is 15 residues long. This CDR3 reads CASSQVGLMNTEAFF. The DNA for the CDR3 is TGCGCCAGCAGCCAAGTGGGGTTAATGAACACTGAAGCTTTCTTT.

The rearrangement uses TRBV5-6 and TRBJ2-5; no clear D. V dropped 0 bases and J dropped 1 base, with 7 bases sitting between them. Germline CDR1 is SGHDT and CDR2 is YYEEEE. The CDR3 runs to 14 residues. CDR3 bases: TGTGCCAGCAGCTTGGTACCGATCCAAGAGACCCAGTACTTC. Its translation: CASSLVPIQETQYF.

V and J are TRBV2 and TRBJ1-6, with no clear D. V was clipped by 1 base and J by 7 bases, with 8 bases between them. The germline V gene has CDR1 SNHLY and CDR2 FYNNEI. This CDR3 has 14 residues. DNA for the CDR3: TGTGCCAGCAGTGAAGGCGCCAGGAATTCACCCCTCCACTTT. Amino acids: CASSEGARNSPLHF.

This clone was observed a handful of times. The gene calls are TRBV28 and TRBJ2-7; D remains unclear. The CDR3 sequence is 14 residues long. Germline V CDR1 and CDR2: MDHEN, SYDVKM. The V end was cut by 5 bases, the J end by 3 bases, with 14 bases between. CDR3 amino acids: CASSLNSVSYEQYF. The CDR3 DNA reads as TGTGCCAGCAGTCTAAACTCGGTGAGCTACGAGCAGTACTTC. The full variable domain, rest sourced from reference TRBV28 and TRBJ2-7, is DVKVTQSSRYLVKRTGEKVFLECVQDMDHENMFWYRQDPGLGLRLIYFSYDVKMKEKGDIPEGYSVSREKKERFSLILESASTNQTSMYLCASSLNSVSYEQYFGPGTRLTVT.

The sample holds one count of this clone. The gene calls are TRBV2 and TRBJ2-1, with 7 bases that match TRBD1. The CDR3 is 16 residues long. Germline V gene sequence: CDR1 SNHLY, CDR2 FYNNEI. Trimming cost V 4 bases and J 0 bases; bases outside gene matches: 6. Written as DNA, the CDR3 is TGTGCCAGCAGTGGGACAGGCCCCAGCTCCTACAATGAGCAGTTCTTC. Amino acids: CASSGTGPSSYNEQFF.

The chain employs TRBV5-4 and TRBJ2-7, with TRBD2 identical over 8 bases. The CDR3 has 13 amino acids. Trimming took 7 bases from V and 5 from J; bases not matched to a gene: 8. The V gene's germline CDR1 is SGHNT and CDR2 YYREEE (reference sequence). The CDR3 protein is CASASGRVDEQYF. CDR3 nucleotide sequence: TGTGCCAGCGCCAGCGGGAGAGTTGACGAGCAGTACTTC.

This clone has just one count. V usage is TRBV6-6 and J usage is TRBJ2-1, with 16 bases lining up with TRBD2. The CDR3 has 15 amino acids. The trim removed 6 bases at V and 8 bases at J, leaving 4 bases unmatched. Per germline, CDR1 MNHNY and CDR2 SVGAGI (reference sequence). The CDR3 loop reads CASRIGTSGRDEQFF. CDR3 DNA: TGTGCCAGCAGGATCGGGACTAGCGGGAGGGATGAGCAGTTCTTC.

The chain is built from TRBV23-1 and TRBJ2-1; 8 positions agree with TRBD1. TRBV23-1 is an open reading frame, and its role is uncertain. This CDR3 has 20 amino acids. V lost 6 bases, J lost 1 base, and 20 bases stayed unmatched. DNA for the CDR3: TGCGCCAGCAGCCGATTTGGACAGGGATTCCGCGAGGGTTCCTACAATGAGCAGTTCTTC. Translating gives CASSRFGQGFREGSYNEQFF.

J is TRBJ2-7 and V is TRBV28; D gene unclear. The germline V gene has CDR1 MDHEN and CDR2 SYDVKM. The CDR3 covers 14 residues. The V end lost 1 base, the J end lost 5 bases, and 12 bases lay between the germline ends. CDR3 sequence: CASSLYFLGDEQYF. In DNA form, the CDR3 reads TGTGCCAGCAGTTTATACTTCCTAGGCGACGAGCAGTACTTC.

The J gene is TRBJ2-7, the V gene TRBV6-5; 8 nucleotides match TRBD1. Germline CDR1 MNHEY, CDR2 SVGAGI. With 6 bases clipped from V and 7 bases from J, the junction kept 8 bases outside the gene matches. CDR3 length equals 13 residues. CDR3 coding DNA: TGTGCCAGCAGGTTCACAGGGGGGTGGGAGCAGTACTTC. Amino acids: CASRFTGGWEQYF.

The rearrangement uses TRBV5-1 and TRBJ1-4; TRBD1 matches at 7 bases. Germline V CDR1 and CDR2: SGHRS, YFSETQ. The CDR3 is made up of 16 amino acids. The V segment lost 2 bases and the J segment 3 bases; nucleotides outside the gene matches: 7. The CDR3 protein is CASSLTPGQSNEKLFF. The CDR3 DNA reads TGCGCCAGCAGCTTAACTCCGGGACAGTCTAATGAAAAACTGTTTTTT.

The CDR3 nucleotides read TGCGCCAGCAGCTTGGAATCGACCCATGAAAAACTGTTTTTT. Its protein product is CASSLESTHEKLFF. The chain joins TRBV5-1 to TRBJ1-4; D unclear. This CDR3 comprises 14 residues. The V end lost 0 bases, the J end lost 6 bases, and 9 bases lay between the germline ends. Germline assignment: CDR1 SGHRS and CDR2 YFSETQ.

This chain joins TRBV5-1 and TRBJ1-6, with a tentative D call TRBD1 (5 bases). The CDR3 has 14 residues. Germline V CDR1 and CDR2: SGHRS, YFSETQ. Trimming removed 2 bases at V and 7 bases at J, with 10 bases between. The CDR3 DNA sequence: TGCGCCAGCAGCTTTGGGACGGCGAATTCACCCCTCCACTTT. Encoded protein: CASSFGTANSPLHF.

The chain uses TRBV5-4 and TRBJ2-2; unclear D gene. The CDR3 has 16 amino acids. The germline V gene encodes CDR1 SGHNT and CDR2 YYREEE (reference sequence). V gave up 5 bases and J gave up 3 bases, with 17 bases separating them. CDR3: CASRPRWQNYTGELFF. DNA of the CDR3: TGTGCCAGCAGGCCCCGGTGGCAGAATTACACCGGGGAGCTGTTTTTT.

This clone was detected only once. The V call is TRBV28, the J call TRBJ1-2; 7 nucleotides line up with TRBD1. The CDR3 sequence is 15 residues long. Germline V gene data show CDR1 as MDHEN and CDR2 as SYDVKM. V dropped 2 bases and J dropped 4; count of bases not matched to a gene: 7. CDR3 region: CASSLAGGPAYGYTF. The CDR3 DNA is TGTGCCAGCAGTTTAGCAGGGGGTCCCGCCTATGGCTACACCTTC.

The chain couples TRBV10-3 to TRBJ2-7; the D gene could be TRBD1 or TRBD2 (5 bases each). The CDR3 covers 14 residues. Trimming stripped 6 bases from V and 6 bases from J, with 18 bases between. Germline loops: CDR1 ENHRY, CDR2 SYGVKD. The CDR3 sequence: CAIRYNSGPREQYF. CDR3 nucleotide sequence: TGTGCCATCAGATACAATTCGGGGCCCCGCGAGCAGTACTTC.

This chain joins TRBV19 and TRBJ2-1; D is uncertain. The CDR3 has 15 amino acids. Germline CDR1 LNHDA, CDR2 SQIVND (reference sequence). Trimming cost V 2 bases and J 0 bases, with 8 bases left between them. The CDR3 is CASSISADSYNEQFF. The CDR3 DNA reads TGTGCCAGTAGTATAAGTGCGGACTCCTACAATGAGCAGTTCTTC.

The V gene is TRBV7-8, the J gene TRBJ1-2, with D tentatively TRBD1 (5 bases). The CDR3 is made up of 16 amino acids. V lost 7 bases, J lost 8 bases, and 26 bases lay in between. The germline CDR1 and CDR2 sequences are SGHVS and FQNEAQ. The CDR3 reads CASTLLRAGTGGGYTF. Written as DNA, the CDR3 is TGTGCCAGCACCCTACTGCGGGCGGGGACCGGGGGAGGCTACACCTTC.

The chain has TRBV19 and TRBJ1-5; the D gene is possibly TRBD1 (5 bases). The CDR3 covers 13 residues. CDR1 is LNHDA, CDR2 SQIVND, per germline (reference sequence). V was trimmed by 8 bases and J by 2 bases, leaving 10 bases between them. CDR3 residues: CASEGLGNQPQHF. The CDR3, as DNA: TGTGCCAGTGAGGGGTTAGGCAATCAGCCCCAGCATTTT.

The chain links TRBV7-9 to TRBJ2-1, with 7 bases identical to TRBD2. The CDR3 is 16 residues long. CDR1 is SEHNR, CDR2 FQNEAQ, per germline (reference sequence). The ends lost 2 bases at V and 0 bases at J; junction bases unmatched: 4. The DNA of the CDR3 is TGTGCCAGCAGCTTACGAGCGGGACTCTCCTACAATGAGCAGTTCTTC. Amino acids: CASSLRAGLSYNEQFF.

V gene TRBV12-3 or TRBV12-4 combines with J gene TRBJ2-1; the D call may be TRBD1 or TRBD2 (5 bases each). The CDR3 spans 13 residues. Deletions cut 3 bases from V and 3 bases from J, with 6 bases between. The CDR3 loop is CASSLRGYNEQFF. CDR3 nucleotide sequence: TGTGCCAGCAGTTTGAGGGGCTACAATGAGCAGTTCTTC.

This clone came up a few times. The gene calls are TRBV18 and TRBJ2-3; no clear D. The CDR3 has 11 residues. The germline V and J ends were trimmed by 3 bases and 2 bases, with 0 bases remaining between them. In germline, CDR1 is KGHSH, CDR2 LQKENI. CDR3 DNA sequence: TGTGCCAGCTCACCCACAGATACGCAGTATTTT. Translation: CASSPTDTQYF. Based on the CDR3 plus reference TRBV18 and TRBJ2-3, the full variable domain is NAGVMQNPRHLVRRRGQEARLRCSPMKGHSHVYWYRQLPEEGLKFMVYLQKENIIDESGMPKERFSAEFPKEGPSILRIQQVVRGDSAAYFCASSPTDTQYFGPGTRLTVL.

The rearrangement links TRBV5-1 to TRBJ1-2, with 7 bases that match TRBD1. The CDR3 covers 13 residues. CDR1 SGHRS and CDR2 YFSETQ come from the germline V gene. V gave up 3 bases and J gave up 5 bases; unmatched junction bases: 4. CDR3 protein: CASSSRDRYGYTF. The CDR3 nucleotides read TGCGCCAGCAGCTCCCGGGACAGATATGGCTACACCTTC.

This chain connects TRBV6-5 to TRBJ2-7; TRBD2 aligns across 9 bases. V trimming: 8 bases; J trimming: 5 bases; junction bases outside the gene matches: 7. CDR3 length equals 13 residues. CDR1 and CDR2 (germline): MNHEY, SVGAGI. The CDR3 region has the DNA TGTGCCAGCTCTATTAGCGGGAGTGACGAGCAGTACTTC. Translating it yields CASSISGSDEQYF.